These 11 T cell receptor beta chains share one sample of origin, sequenced in a study of blood T cell repertoires in COVID-19. Clones were sequenced by immunoSEQ multiplex PCR, and TCRdb holds only the in-frame ones, with some missing. The data contain 150,000 or so clones, around 89% of them seen just once; the ten biggest clones take up 10% to 15%. Sequencing used peripheral blood. Receptors were obtained from a man aged 18 to 35 with COVID-19, enrolled during active disease.

This chain links TRBV11-2 with TRBJ1-4; D call uncertain. The germline V gene encodes CDR1 SGHAT and CDR2 FQNNGV. The V and J ends lost 5 bases and 4 bases respectively, with 5 bases between them. The length of the CDR3 is 12 residues. The CDR3 bases are TGTGCCAGCAGCCACGGTAATGAAAAACTGTTTTTT. Amino acids: CASSHGNEKLFF.

The V gene is TRBV24-1, the J gene TRBJ2-3, with D unresolved. Trimming removed 3 bases from V and 4 bases from J, with 4 bases in between. The germline V gene has CDR1 KGHDR and CDR2 SFDVKD. The CDR3 consists of 12 residues. The CDR3 spells CATSDEADTQYF. The CDR3 nucleotides read TGTGCCACCAGTGATGAGGCAGATACGCAGTATTTT.

The V and J genes are TRBV3-1 (or the pseudogene TRBV3-2) and TRBJ2-7; 8 nucleotides align to TRBD1. The CDR3 is 16 residues long. The junction had 12 bases not matched to a gene; V was cut back by 2 bases and J by 6 bases. CDR1 LGHDT and CDR2 YNNKEL come from the germline V gene (reference sequence). The CDR3 DNA reads as TGTGCCAGCAGCCAAACCCAACGGGACAGGTCTCTCGAGCAGTACTTC. Its translation is CASSQTQRDRSLEQYF.

The CDR3: CASSGSGGLATYNEQFF. The DNA for the CDR3 is TGTGCCAGCAGTGGCTCTGGAGGCCTAGCAACTTACAATGAGCAGTTCTTC. The chain links TRBV6-1 to TRBJ2-1; the D gene is possibly TRBD2 (5 bases). V lost 4 bases and J 4 bases, leaving 20 bases between the germline ends. The CDR3 covers 17 residues. Germline assignment: CDR1 MNHNS and CDR2 SASEGT.

The chain employs TRBV6-2 or TRBV6-3 and TRBJ2-1; weak D call: TRBD1 (5 bases). V shed 7 bases and J shed 2 bases, with 18 bases lying between them. This CDR3 spans 16 amino acids. Germline CDR1 reads MNHEY; CDR2 reads SVGEGT. CDR3 loop: CASTPLGRNTYNEQFF. CDR3 DNA: TGTGCCAGCACCCCCCTGGGGCGGAACACCTACAATGAGCAGTTCTTC.

This chain connects TRBV11-3 to TRBJ2-1; the match to TRBD2 covers 7 bases. The trim removed 6 bases at V and 5 bases at J, leaving 7 bases unmatched. The germline gives CDR1 SGHNT, CDR2 YENEEA. This CDR3 is 14 amino acids long. In DNA form, the CDR3 reads TGTGCCAGCAGTCCGCTAGCGGCGAACAATGAGCAGTTCTTC. Protein sequence: CASSPLAANNEQFF. Supplemented by reference TRBV11-3 and TRBJ2-1, the full variable domain reads EAGVVQSPRYKIIEKKQPVAFWCNPISGHNTLYWYLQNLGQGPELLIRYENEEAVDDSQLPKDRFSAERLKGVDSTLKIQPAELGDSAVYLCASSPLAANNEQFFGPGTRLTVL.

In DNA form, the CDR3 reads TGTGCCAGCAGCTTAGGACAGAGCGGCACAGATACGCAGTATTTT. Its protein product is CASSLGQSGTDTQYF. The genes are TRBV7-8 and TRBJ2-3; TRBD1 might be the D (5 bases). V lost 1 base and J lost 1, with 9 bases in between. In germline, CDR1 is SGHVS, CDR2 FQNEAQ. The CDR3 extends over 15 amino acids.

This clone was seen only once. This chain links TRBV4-1 with TRBJ2-5, with D possibly TRBD2 on 6 matching bases. The CDR3 runs 14 residues. CDR1 is MGHRA, CDR2 YSYEKL, per germline. The V gene lost 3 bases and the J gene lost 5 bases, with 13 bases spanning the gap. CDR3 amino acids: CASSHREVQETQYF. CDR3 DNA sequence: TGCGCCAGCAGCCATAGGGAGGTGCAGGAGACCCAGTACTTC.

The chain has TRBV29-1 and TRBJ2-3; D is unresolved. CDR3 size: 13 residues. Trimming pared 7 bases from V and 0 bases from J, leaving 11 bases between. CDR1 and CDR2 from the germline V gene are SQVTM and ANQGSEA. CDR3 in amino acids: CSAQTTSTDTQYF. The CDR3 DNA reads as TGCAGCGCTCAGACAACTAGCACAGATACGCAGTATTTT.

This clone was seen a few times. V and J are TRBV27 and TRBJ1-6; TRBD1 is a possible D gene (6 bases). Trimming left V 2 bases short and J 6 bases short, with 8 bases between. This CDR3 is built from 14 residues. Per the germline V gene, CDR1 is MNHEY and CDR2 is SMNVEV (reference sequence). The CDR3, as DNA: TGTGCCAGCAGTTTACCAGGGGCTAATTCACCCCTCCACTTT. This codes for CASSLPGANSPLHF.

This clone was seen a single time. Here the CDR3 reads CAISEPGGPSDEQFF. The CDR3 region has the DNA TGTGCCATCAGTGAGCCGGGAGGGCCCTCGGATGAGCAGTTCTTC. The chain recombines TRBV10-3 with TRBJ2-1, with 8 positions matching TRBD2. There are 15 residues in the CDR3. The V segment lost 2 bases and the J segment 8 bases; nucleotides outside the gene matches: 8. CDR1 and CDR2 from the germline V gene are ENHRY and SYGVKD.